In its sample, the clone carrying this T cell receptor beta chain was seen a few times. Its antigen is unidentified. This record comes from a study of cytomegalovirus exposure and HLA in healthy donors. As for the study in general: Sequencing of about 179 million T cells in an earlier analysis found about 120 million unique TCR beta sequences.

In germline, CDR1 is SGHTA, CDR2 FQGNSA. The CDR3 consists of 14 residues. The V end lost 2 bases, the J end lost 2 bases, and 10 bases lay between the germline ends. Whole-study findings and limits: In a later analysis, most CMV-associated TCR beta chains appeared HLA-restricted. V- and J-gene trimming of TCR beta was linked (in a later analysis) to a missense DCLRE1C variant.

Primers for the PCR totalled 60 Vbeta and 13 Jbeta. Measured with immunoSEQ multiplex PCR; TCRdb has only the in-frame clones, and not every one. Among about 68,000 clones listed, 81% were seen once. This TCR was sampled from a human donor in good health. This sequence joins TRBV7-2 and TRBJ2-7; maybe TRBD2 (5 bases). The sequenced material came from PBMCs. CDR3 sequence (DNA): TGTGCCAGCAGCTTAATTCCGGGGACCTACGAGCAGTACTTC. As protein: CASSLIPGTYEQYF. Based on the CDR3 plus reference TRBV7-2 and TRBJ2-7, the full variable domain is GAGVSQSPSNKVTEKGKDVELRCDPISGHTALYWYRQSLGQGLEFLIYFQGNSAPDKSGLPSDRFSAERTGGSVSTLTIQRTQQEDSAVYLCASSLIPGTYEQYFGPGTRLTVT.